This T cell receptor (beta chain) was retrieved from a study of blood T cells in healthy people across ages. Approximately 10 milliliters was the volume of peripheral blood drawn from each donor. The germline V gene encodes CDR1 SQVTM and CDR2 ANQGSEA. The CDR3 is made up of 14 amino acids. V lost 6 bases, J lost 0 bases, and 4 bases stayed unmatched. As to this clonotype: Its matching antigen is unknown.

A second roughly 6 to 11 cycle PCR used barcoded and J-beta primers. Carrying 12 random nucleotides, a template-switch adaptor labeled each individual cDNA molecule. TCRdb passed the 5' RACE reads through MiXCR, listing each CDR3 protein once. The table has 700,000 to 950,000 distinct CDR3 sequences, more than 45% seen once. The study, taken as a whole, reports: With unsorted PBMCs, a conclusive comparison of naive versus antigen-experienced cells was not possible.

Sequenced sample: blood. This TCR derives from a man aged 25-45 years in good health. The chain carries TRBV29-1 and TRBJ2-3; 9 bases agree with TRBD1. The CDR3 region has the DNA TGCAGCGTGACCGGGACAGGGAGCACAGATACGCAGTATTTT. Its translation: CSVTGTGSTDTQYF.